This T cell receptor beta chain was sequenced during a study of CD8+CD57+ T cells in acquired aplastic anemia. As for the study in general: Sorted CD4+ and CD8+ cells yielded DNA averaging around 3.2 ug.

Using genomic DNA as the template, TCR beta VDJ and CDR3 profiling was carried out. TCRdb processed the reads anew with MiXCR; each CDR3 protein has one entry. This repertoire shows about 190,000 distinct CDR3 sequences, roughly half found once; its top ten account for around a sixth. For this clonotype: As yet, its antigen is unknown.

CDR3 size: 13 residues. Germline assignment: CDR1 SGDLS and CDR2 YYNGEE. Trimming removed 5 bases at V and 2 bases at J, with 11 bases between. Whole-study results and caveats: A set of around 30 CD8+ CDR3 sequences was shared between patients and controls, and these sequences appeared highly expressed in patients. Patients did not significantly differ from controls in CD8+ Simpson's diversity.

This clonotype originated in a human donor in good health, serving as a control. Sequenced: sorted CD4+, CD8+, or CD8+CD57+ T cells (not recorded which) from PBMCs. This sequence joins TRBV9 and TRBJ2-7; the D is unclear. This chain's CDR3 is CASSEAPAYEQYF. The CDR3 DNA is TGTGCCAGCAGTGAAGCGCCAGCCTACGAGCAGTACTTC.